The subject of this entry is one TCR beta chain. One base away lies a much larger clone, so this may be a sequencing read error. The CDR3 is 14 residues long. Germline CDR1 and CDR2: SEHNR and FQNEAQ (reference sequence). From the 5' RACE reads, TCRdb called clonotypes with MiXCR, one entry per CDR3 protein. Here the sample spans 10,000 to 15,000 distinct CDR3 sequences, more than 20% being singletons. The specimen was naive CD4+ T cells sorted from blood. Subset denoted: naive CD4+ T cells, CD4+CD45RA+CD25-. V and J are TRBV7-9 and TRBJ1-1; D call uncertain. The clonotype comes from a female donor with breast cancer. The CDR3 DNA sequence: TGTGCCGGCAGCTTAAAGAATCGGGGCACTGAAGCTTTCTTT. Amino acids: CAGSLKNRGTEAFF. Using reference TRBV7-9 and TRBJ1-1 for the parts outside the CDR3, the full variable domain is DTGVSQNPRHKITKRGQNVTFRCDPISEHNRLYWYRQTLGQGPEFLTYFQNEAQLEKSRLLSDRFSAERPKGSFSTLEIQRTEQGDSAMYLCAGSLKNRGTEAFFGQGTRLTVV.